This entry describes one T cell receptor beta chain. The sample comes from a study of blood T cell repertoires in COVID-19. This CDR3 contains 21 residues. CDR1 is LNHNV, CDR2 YYDKDF, per germline (reference sequence). V lost 0 bases and J 0 bases, leaving 26 bases between the germline ends. Method: immunoSEQ multiplex PCR; TCRdb's copy keeps in-frame clones and lacks some. The sample carries some 360,000 clones, over 75% recorded once. The receptor comes from a woman aged 60-70 years with COVID-19, enrolled during active disease. Sequencing used peripheral blood. The J gene is TRBJ1-2, the V gene TRBV15; D call uncertain. The CDR3 DNA follows: TGTGCCACCAGCAGAGATCCCCCCTCTTGGCAGGTGGCTCGCCCTAACTATGGCTACACCTTC. This sequence encodes CATSRDPPSWQVARPNYGYTF.